Listed here are 11 T cell receptor beta chains from one sample, sequenced in a study of T cell repertoires in aging, cancer and after chemotherapy. Multiplex touch-down PCR with TRB-A/B primers amplified rearranged V-D-J TRB sequences. TCRdb re-called the multiplex PCR reads through MiXCR, storing one row per CDR3 protein. The repertoire has about 12,000 distinct CDR3 sequences, 21% of them found once; the top ten carry around 5%. Peripheral blood genomic DNA, not sorted cells or RNA, was the template. The sample consisted of blood. Every receptor here comes from a human donor in good health.

This chain uses TRBV20-1 with TRBJ2-5; D remains ambiguous. The CDR3 is made up of 13 amino acids. Germline lookup yields CDR1 DFQATT and CDR2 SNEGSKA (reference sequence). The V end lost 6 bases, the J end lost 0 bases, and 11 bases lay between the germline ends. The CDR3: CSARSWDQETQYF. The CDR3 nucleotides read TGCAGTGCCCGAAGTTGGGACCAAGAGACCCAGTACTTC.

In the case of this clonotype: A read error may produce the germline difference seen at one junction end. V is TRBV4-2 and J is TRBJ2-1; D call uncertain. The CDR3 has 15 residues. Germline CDR1 and CDR2: LGHNA and YNFKEQ. The CDR3 reads CASSRVGVSYNEQFF. CDR3 in DNA: TGCGCCAGCTCCCGGGTTGGGGTCTCCTACAATGAGCAGTTCTTC.

This rearrangement joins TRBV24-1 to TRBJ1-5, with a possible D match to TRBD1 (6 bases). The CDR3 is 13 amino acids. Trimming shortened V by 3 bases and J by 9 bases, and 11 bases separated the two germline ends. CDR1 and CDR2 (germline): KGHDR, SFDVKD. CDR3 sequence (DNA): TGTGCCACCAGTGATCTAGGGGGGGGGCCCCAGCATTTT. It codes for CATSDLGGGPQHF.

This clonotype appeared a few times. The rearrangement joins TRBV20-1 to TRBJ1-5; unclear D gene. Trimming cost V 3 bases and J 6 bases, with 12 bases left between them. The CDR3 length is 13 residues. Germline CDR1 DFQATT, CDR2 SNEGSKA (reference sequence). DNA of the CDR3: TGCAGTGCTAGGGAACAGAACGGTCAGCCCCAGCATTTT. It encodes CSAREQNGQPQHF.

This clonotype counts as medium-sized (0.01 to 0.1%). This chain uses TRBV19 with TRBJ1-1; D is possibly TRBD1 (5 bases). Per germline, CDR1 LNHDA and CDR2 SQIVND (reference sequence). V was trimmed by 4 bases and J by 5 bases, leaving 20 bases between them. This CDR3 is 16 amino acids long. The CDR3 spells CASSSQGMGRVTEAFF. Written as DNA, the CDR3 is TGTGCCAGTAGTAGCCAGGGTATGGGGAGAGTGACTGAAGCTTTCTTT.

A few counts support this clonotype. The genes are TRBV5-1 and TRBJ1-5, with D uncertain. V lost 1 base to trimming and J lost 0 bases, with 2 bases between them. Germline CDR1 and CDR2: SGHRS and YFSETQ. This CDR3 is 13 amino acids long. CDR3 nucleotides: TGCGCCAGCAGCTTGTATAGCAATCAGCCCCAGCATTTT. Amino acid sequence: CASSLYSNQPQHF.

The chain couples TRBV19 to TRBJ1-1, with unresolved D. The CDR3 length is 13 residues. Germline V lookup: CDR1 LNHDA, CDR2 SQIVND (reference sequence). Trimming removed 6 bases at V and 0 bases at J, with 8 bases between. The CDR3 sequence is CASRTTLNTEAFF. Written as DNA, the CDR3 is TGTGCCAGTAGGACAACTTTGAACACTGAAGCTTTCTTT. The full variable domain, its missing parts supplied by reference TRBV19 and TRBJ1-1, is DGGITQSPKYLFRKEGQNVTLSCEQNLNHDAMYWYRQDPGQGLRLIYYSQIVNDFQKGDIAEGYSVSREKKESFPLTVTSAQKNPTAFYLCASRTTLNTEAFFGQGTRLTVV.

This clonotype is medium-sized by share. The chain is built from TRBV5-4 and TRBJ1-2; D may be TRBD1 (5 bases). The germline gives CDR1 SGHNT, CDR2 YYREEE (reference sequence). This CDR3 has 14 amino acids. The V end was cut by 5 bases, the J end by 2 bases, with 13 bases between. CDR3 DNA sequence: TGTGCCAGCAGTGGGCAGGGAGGAAACTATGGCTACACCTTC. Translated, it gives CASSGQGGNYGYTF.

This clonotype is medium-sized by share. This chain connects TRBV6-5 to TRBJ1-2; no definite D call. V lost 2 bases, J lost 2 bases, and 12 bases lay in between. Germline V CDR1 and CDR2: MNHEY, SVGAGI. The CDR3 length is 15 residues. The DNA for the CDR3 is TGTGCCAGCAGTTACACGGGGAAGGGAAACTATGGCTACACCTTC. This gives the protein CASSYTGKGNYGYTF.

The rearrangement links TRBV6-4 to TRBJ2-3, with TRBD1 as a possible D gene (5 bases). The CDR3 is made up of 14 amino acids. V was cut by 3 bases and J by 4 bases, with 11 bases left in between. The V gene's germline CDR1 is MRHNA and CDR2 SNTAGT. The CDR3 DNA reads as TGTGCCAGCAGTGAAGGGGTCGAAGCAGATACGCAGTATTTT. Its translation is CASSEGVEADTQYF.

This clonotype turned up a few times. In DNA form, the CDR3 reads TGTGCCAGCAGCAATAGTAGGGAAGAGACCCAGTACTTC. As protein: CASSNSREETQYF. V and J are TRBV7-2 and TRBJ2-5; D is unresolved. CDR3 length equals 13 residues. Between the trimmed V and J ends, which lost 5 bases and 3 bases, there was a span of 10 bases. The germline gives CDR1 SGHTA, CDR2 FQGNSA.